This entry concerns a single T cell receptor (beta chain). Antigen specificity is unknown. Via MiXCR, TCRdb re-called the 5' RACE reads, giving one row per CDR3 protein. Among fewer than 650,000 distinct CDR3 sequences listed, 9% to 10% were seen once. These data belong to a study of identical twins. Whole-study findings and limits: Conclusions came from cross-sectional statistical analysis, not from following the same donors. Cord blood beta clonotypes that were abundant carried fewer insertions, and memory repertoires showed no such trend.

All donors were healthy, and all were Caucasian. V lost 6 bases to trimming and J lost 4 bases, with 14 bases between them. The CDR3 has 14 amino acids. This same sample was also part of a study on yellow fever vaccine responses in identical twins.

Sequences were obtained from PBMCs. The rearrangement links TRBV12-3 or TRBV12-4 to TRBJ2-3, with D tentatively TRBD1 (6 bases). The sequence was collected from a woman between 18 and 29 years old in good health. This CDR3 reads CASSQNTGPDTQYF. The CDR3 bases are TGTGCCAGCAGCCAGAACACAGGGCCAGATACGCAGTATTTT.